The 18 T cell receptor beta chains presented below share a single source sample, sequenced in a study of blood T cell repertoires in COVID-19. The table came from immunoSEQ multiplex PCR; TCRdb's copy has only in-frame clones and leaves some out. The sample records about 210,000 clones, roughly 81% being singletons. The sample taken for sequencing was peripheral blood. These receptors all stem from a woman of 80 years or more with acute or convalescent COVID-19.

There are a few counts of this clone. The gene calls are TRBV29-1 and TRBJ2-3; D perhaps matches TRBD2 (5 bases). The V and J ends lost 5 bases and 4 bases respectively, with 19 bases between them. This CDR3 is 15 amino acids long. Per the germline V gene, CDR1 is SQVTM and CDR2 is ANQGSEA. CDR3 sequence: CSVRTGVNRADTQYF. Written as DNA, the CDR3 is TGCAGCGTTCGTACCGGGGTAAATAGGGCAGATACGCAGTATTTT.

This chain links TRBV5-4 with TRBJ2-3, with TRBD2 as a possible D gene (5 bases). V lost 9 bases, J lost 0 bases, and 17 bases lay in between. The CDR3 totals 15 residues. Germline V gene lookup returns CDR1 SGHNT and CDR2 YYREEE (reference sequence). The CDR3 is CATTPGLISTDTQYF. DNA for the CDR3: TGTGCCACTACGCCAGGACTTATTAGCACAGATACGCAGTATTTT.

The CDR3: CASSPSGQGARSDTQYF. For the CDR3, the DNA is TGTGCCAGCAGCCCCAGTGGACAGGGGGCCCGGTCAGATACGCAGTATTTT. The chain couples TRBV5-8 to TRBJ2-3; TRBD1 aligns across 11 bases. Germline values: CDR1 SGHTS, CDR2 YDEGEE. There are 17 residues in the CDR3. V was clipped by 4 bases and J by 4 bases; unmatched bases: 11.

This chain joins TRBV12-3 or TRBV12-4 and TRBJ2-1; tentative D call: TRBD2 (5 bases). This CDR3 is built from 12 residues. V dropped 3 bases and J dropped 10 bases, with 10 bases sitting between them. The CDR3 DNA is TGTGCCAGCAGTTTCGGGGTAGGGGAGCAGTTCTTC. It yields the protein CASSFGVGEQFF.

The genes are TRBV7-9 and TRBJ2-1; D might be TRBD2 (5 bases). Trimming took 5 bases from V and 4 from J, leaving 18 bases between them. Germline V gene lookup returns CDR1 SEHNR and CDR2 FQNEAQ (reference sequence). This CDR3 has 16 amino acids. The CDR3 loop is CASSPGFGPPYNEQFF. For the CDR3, the DNA is TGTGCCAGCAGCCCGGGGTTCGGACCACCGTACAATGAGCAGTTCTTC.

The chain links TRBV27 to TRBJ2-3, with TRBD2 identical over 11 bases. The CDR3 is made up of 15 amino acids. Germline CDR1 is MNHEY and CDR2 is SMNVEV (reference sequence). Losses at the gene ends were 6 bases for V and 9 bases for J; bases not matched to a gene: 11. CDR3 in amino acids: CASSWTSGLVETQYF. DNA for the CDR3: TGTGCCAGCAGCTGGACTAGCGGGCTTGTTGAAACGCAGTATTTT.

The CDR3 loop reads CASSRGTARTNQPQHF. CDR3 in DNA: TGTGCCAGCTCACGCGGGACAGCTCGGACGAATCAGCCCCAGCATTTT. This chain uses TRBV18 with TRBJ1-5, with 7 bases identical to TRBD1. The germline V gene encodes CDR1 KGHSH and CDR2 LQKENI. After removal of 4 bases from V and 4 bases from J, the junction contained 10 bases not matched to a gene. There are 16 residues in the CDR3. Full variable domain (missing parts from reference TRBV18 and TRBJ1-5): NAGVMQNPRHLVRRRGQEARLRCSPMKGHSHVYWYRQLPEEGLKFMVYLQKENIIDESGMPKERFSAEFPKEGPSILRIQQVVRGDSAAYFCASSRGTARTNQPQHFGDGTRLSIL.

This clone was picked up one time. This chain uses TRBV5-1 with TRBJ1-4; the D gene is possibly TRBD1 (5 bases). Trimming removed 0 bases from V and 14 bases from J, with 17 bases in between. CDR1 is SGHRS and CDR2 is YFSETQ in the germline V gene. The CDR3 runs to 14 residues. The CDR3 here is CASSLVGTGDYLFF. The CDR3 nucleotides read TGCGCCAGCAGCTTGGTGGGGACGGGGGATTATCTGTTTTTT.

This clone has only one observation. For the CDR3, the DNA is TGTGCCAGCAGCCCCACAGGGGGAAGGAGTCTGAACACTGAAGCTTTCTTT. Translation gives CASSPTGGRSLNTEAFF. V and J are TRBV6-2 or TRBV6-3 and TRBJ1-1, with 8 bases aligning to TRBD1. Germline CDR1 and CDR2: MNHEY and SVGEGT. J lost 0 bases, V lost 6 bases, and 12 bases had no gene match. This CDR3 has 17 residues.

The CDR3 loop is CAISDLKTGQHEAFF. In DNA form, the CDR3 reads TGTGCCATCAGTGACCTAAAGACAGGCCAACATGAAGCTTTCTTT. The V call is TRBV10-3, the J call TRBJ1-1; possibly TRBD1 for D (6 bases). The CDR3 sequence is 15 residues long. Germline CDR1 ENHRY, CDR2 SYGVKD. V lost 3 bases and J 7 bases, leaving 18 bases between the germline ends.

The chain employs TRBV6-5 and TRBJ1-3; 7 bases match TRBD1. V was pared by 6 bases and J by 1 base, with 6 bases of the junction left unmatched. The CDR3 runs 15 residues. The V gene's germline CDR1 is MNHEY and CDR2 SVGAGI. For the CDR3, the DNA is TGTGCCAGCAGAATACAGGGGTTGTCTGGAAACACCATATATTTT. Protein sequence: CASRIQGLSGNTIYF.

This CDR3 reads CASSHGVNYGYTF. CDR3 nucleotide sequence: TGTGCCAGCAGCCACGGGGTGAACTATGGCTACACCTTC. This chain connects TRBV3-1 (or the pseudogene TRBV3-2) to TRBJ1-2; D gene unclear. The CDR3 runs to 13 residues. V was pared by 3 bases and J by 2 bases, with 7 bases between. Germline V gene lookup returns CDR1 LGHDT and CDR2 YNNKEL (reference sequence).

This chain links TRBV14 with TRBJ1-1, with D hard to call. The CDR3 is 11 amino acids. Germline CDR1 is SGHDN and CDR2 is FVKESK. The ends were cut back, 2 bases at V and 8 bases at J, with 6 bases in the middle. CDR3 in amino acids: CASSQRREAFF. The CDR3, as DNA: TGTGCCAGCAGCCAAAGGAGGGAAGCTTTCTTT.

This chain uses TRBV5-1 with TRBJ2-2, with a possible D match to TRBD1 (6 bases). CDR3 length equals 15 residues. V lost 2 bases and J lost 0, with 8 bases in between. The germline V gene has CDR1 SGHRS and CDR2 YFSETQ. CDR3 nucleotide sequence: TGCGCCAGCAGCTTAGGACAGCCGAACACCGGGGAGCTGTTTTTT. Its translation is CASSLGQPNTGELFF. The full variable domain, completed using reference TRBV5-1 and TRBJ2-2, is KAGVTQTPRYLIKTRGQQVTLSCSPISGHRSVSWYQQTPGQGLQFLFEYFSETQRNKGNFPGRFSGRQFSNSRSEMNVSTLELGDSALYLCASSLGQPNTGELFFGEGSRLTVL.

This chain joins TRBV27 and TRBJ1-2; the D gene is possibly TRBD1 (5 bases). Germline CDR1 reads MNHEY; CDR2 reads SMNVEV (reference sequence). The V end was cut by 2 bases, the J end by 0 bases, with 7 bases between. The CDR3 is made up of 14 amino acids. The CDR3 DNA reads as TGTGCCAGCAGTTTAGCGGGGGCTAACTATGGCTACACCTTC. Translation gives CASSLAGANYGYTF.

The rearrangement links TRBV28 to TRBJ1-2; D gene uncertain. CDR1 is MDHEN, CDR2 SYDVKM, per germline. V lost 4 bases and J lost 4, with 13 bases in between. The CDR3 has 14 amino acids. Here the CDR3 reads CASSSGGLTYGYTF. The CDR3, as DNA: TGTGCCAGCAGTTCAGGCGGACTAACCTATGGCTACACCTTC.

This chain connects TRBV30 to TRBJ1-6; TRBD1 aligns across 9 bases. The length of the CDR3 is 16 residues. Looked up from germline, CDR1 is GTSNPN and CDR2 is SVGIG (reference sequence). Unmatched junction bases numbered 3, after V lost 0 bases and J lost 3 bases. Written as DNA, the CDR3 is TGTGCCTGGAGTGTACAGGGGGCAAACTATAATTCACCCCTCCACTTT. It translates to CAWSVQGANYNSPLHF.

The J gene is TRBJ1-2, the V gene TRBV18; perhaps TRBD1 as D (6 bases). Trimming cost V 2 bases and J 6 bases, with 13 bases left between them. The CDR3 contains 14 residues. Germline CDR1 and CDR2: KGHSH and LQKENI. The CDR3 sequence is CASSPSTQGNGYTF. CDR3 DNA: TGTGCCAGCTCACCATCTACACAGGGAAATGGCTACACCTTC.